Given below is one TCR beta chain in context. Its antigen is unknown. This CDR3 spans 14 amino acids. Trimming cost V 3 bases and J 0 bases, with 6 bases left between them. CDR1 is LGHNT, CDR2 FRNRAP, per germline. RNA in amounts of roughly 0.5 to 1 ug was reverse transcribed with random hexamers. Via MiXCR, TCRdb re-called the immunoSEQ multiplex PCR reads, giving one row per CDR3 protein. The sample includes about 120,000 distinct CDR3 sequences, around 94% seen only once; the top ten take about 0.087%. Sequencing of TCR beta was carried out in blood CD8+ and CD4+ T cells. The TEMRA cells underwent FACS enrichment, while the CD8+ and CD4+ T cells underwent negative isolation. These data are taken from a study of CD8 T cells in Susac syndrome. The study, taken as a whole, reports: The study admitted that it had a relatively small number of individuals in its TCR sequencing and HLA analysis.

The material sequenced was CD4+ T cells from PBMCs. The receptor's source is a human donor with multiple sclerosis. The genes are TRBV12-5 and TRBJ1-3, with D unresolved. The CDR3 is CASGFQYSGNTIYF. CDR3 DNA sequence: TGTGCTAGTGGTTTTCAGTACTCTGGAAACACCATATATTTT.